This TCR beta chain emerged from a study of blood T cell repertoires in COVID-19. Study overall: In each case, the material was cDNA or gDNA derived from T cells, B-cell-depleted T cells, or PBMCs.

Authors' data handling: By means of reference gene primer amplification, nucleated cell counts were estimated. Repertoires were generated with immunoSEQ multiplex PCR, while TCRdb's copy carries only in-frame clones and drops some. V and J calls and clone size are as listed in that table; D and trimming were resolved from the DNA. The repertoire holds hundreds of thousands of clones, with about 89% as singletons. The CDR3 contains 13 residues. Trimming took 3 bases from V and 7 from J; bases not matched to a gene: 2. This sequence joins TRBV12-3 or TRBV12-4 and TRBJ2-7, with TRBD1 matching 11 bases. Sequenced sample: peripheral blood. This receptor was identified in a woman aged 40 to 49 who had recovered from COVID-19. CDR3 sequence: CASSLDRGLEQYF. DNA for the CDR3: TGTGCCAGCAGTTTGGACAGGGGGCTTGAGCAGTACTTC.